A single sample is the source of the 2 T cell receptor beta chains below, sequenced in a study of blood T cells in healthy people across ages. Next came a second PCR, run for about 7 to 12 cycles, which used a sample-barcoded 5' primer along with a J-beta primer mix. TCRdb re-called the 5' RACE reads with MiXCR, one entry per CDR3 protein. The sample gives 600,000 or so distinct CDR3 sequences, roughly 20% of which show up once; around 3.4% is in the top ten. The sequenced material came from blood. These receptors originate from a man aged 65 to 79 in good health.

The rearrangement uses TRBV29-1 and TRBJ2-1; 14 nucleotides align to TRBD2. Germline loops: CDR1 SQVTM, CDR2 ANQGSEA. This CDR3 is 14 amino acids long. Trimming at V came to 6 bases and at J to 6 bases, leaving 4 bases not matched to a gene. CDR3 nucleotide sequence: TGCAGCGTGGGGACTAGCGGGAGACGCAATGAGCAGTTCTTC. Translating it yields CSVGTSGRRNEQFF.

Details on this clonotype: This may arise from a read error, as a much more abundant clone is one base away. The genes are TRBV3-1 and TRBJ2-3; D gene ambiguous. Germline CDR1 reads LGHDT; CDR2 reads YNNKEL (reference sequence). Trimming pared 1 base from V and 2 bases from J, leaving 7 bases between. The CDR3 covers 14 residues. In nucleotides, the CDR3 is TGTGCCAGCAGCCAAGCGAGTATCACAGATACGCAGTATTTT. Encoded protein: CASSQASITDTQYF.